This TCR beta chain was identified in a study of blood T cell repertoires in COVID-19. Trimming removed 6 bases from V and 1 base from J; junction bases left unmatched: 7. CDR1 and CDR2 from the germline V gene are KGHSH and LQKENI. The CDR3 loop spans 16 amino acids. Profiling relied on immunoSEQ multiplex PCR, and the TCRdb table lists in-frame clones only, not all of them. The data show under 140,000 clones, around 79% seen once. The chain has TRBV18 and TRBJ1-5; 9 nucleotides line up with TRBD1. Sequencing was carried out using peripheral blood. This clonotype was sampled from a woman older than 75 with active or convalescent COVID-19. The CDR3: CASSTGGTESNQPQHF. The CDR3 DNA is TGTGCCAGCTCGACAGGGGGGACAGAGAGCAATCAGCCCCAGCATTTT.